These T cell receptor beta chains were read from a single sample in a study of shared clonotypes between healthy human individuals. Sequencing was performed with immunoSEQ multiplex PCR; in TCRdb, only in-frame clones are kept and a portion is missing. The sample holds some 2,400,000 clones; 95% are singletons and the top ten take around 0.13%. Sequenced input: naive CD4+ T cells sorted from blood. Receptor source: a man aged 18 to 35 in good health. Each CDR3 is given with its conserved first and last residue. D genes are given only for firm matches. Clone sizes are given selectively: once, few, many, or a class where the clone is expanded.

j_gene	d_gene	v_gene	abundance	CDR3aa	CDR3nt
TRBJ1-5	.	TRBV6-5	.	CASSSRGEQPQHF	TGTGCCAGCAGTTCCCGGGGGGAACAGCCCCAGCATTTT
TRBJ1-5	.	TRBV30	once	CAWSRGRDAYSNQPQHF	TGTGCCTGGTCCCGGGGCAGGGACGCGTATAGCAATCAGCCCCAGCATTTT
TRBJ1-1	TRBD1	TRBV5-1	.	CASSLLRQGNTEAFF	TGCGCCAGCAGCTTGTTGCGACAGGGCAACACTGAAGCTTTCTTT
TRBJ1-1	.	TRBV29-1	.	CSVAVGGGNTEAFF	TGCAGCGTCGCCGTGGGGGGGGGAAACACTGAAGCTTTCTTT
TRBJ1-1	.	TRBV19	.	CASSQRPGDEAFF	TGTGCCAGTAGTCAGAGGCCGGGGGACGAAGCTTTCTTT
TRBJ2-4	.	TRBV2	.	CASSSFGVQYF	TGTGCCAGCAGTTCTTTTGGGGTTCAGTACTTC
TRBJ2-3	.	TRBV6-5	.	CASALRGGKTDTQYF	TGTGCCAGCGCCCTGCGGGGTGGAAAAACAGATACGCAGTATTTT
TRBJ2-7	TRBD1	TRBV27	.	CASSYGGQGTYEQYF	TGTGCCAGCAGTTACGGTGGACAGGGGACCTACGAGCAGTACTTC
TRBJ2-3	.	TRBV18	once	CASSPRRGAADTQYF	TGTGCCAGCTCACCAAGGAGGGGGGCAGCAGATACGCAGTATTTT
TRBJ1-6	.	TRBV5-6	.	CASSLANSPLHF	TGTGCCAGCAGCTTGGCGAATTCACCCCTCCACTTT
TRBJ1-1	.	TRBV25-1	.	CASSVSGSFTEAFF	TGTGCCAGCAGTGTATCAGGGTCGTTCACTGAAGCTTTCTTT
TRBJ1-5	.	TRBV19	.	CASRNPTGLLNQPQHF	TGTGCCAGTAGGAATCCAACGGGGCTATTAAATCAGCCCCAGCATTTT
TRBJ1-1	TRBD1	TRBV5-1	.	CASHTGGVPGTEAFF	TGCGCCAGCCATACAGGGGGCGTACCGGGCACTGAAGCTTTCTTT
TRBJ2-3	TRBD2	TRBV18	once	CASSPERGSTDTQYF	TGTGCCAGCTCACCCGAGCGGGGGTCCACAGATACGCAGTATTTT
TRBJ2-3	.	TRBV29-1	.	CSVEDQAATQYF	TGCAGCGTTGAAGATCAGGCAGCTACGCAGTATTTT
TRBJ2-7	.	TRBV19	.	CASSIAAIVGPTYEQYF	TGTGCCAGTAGTATAGCCGCGATCGTCGGACCGACCTACGAGCAGTACTTC
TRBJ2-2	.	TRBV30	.	CACPRDNRPGELFF	TGTGCCTGCCCCCGGGACAACCGACCCGGGGAGCTGTTTTTT
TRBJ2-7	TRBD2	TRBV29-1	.	CSVKGLAGGLVTYEQYF	TGCAGCGTTAAAGGACTAGCGGGAGGGCTTGTAACCTACGAGCAGTACTTC
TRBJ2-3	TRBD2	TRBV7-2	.	CASSLVGLAGGSSTDTQYF	TGTGCCAGCAGCTTAGTGGGACTAGCGGGGGGCTCTAGCACAGATACGCAGTATTTT
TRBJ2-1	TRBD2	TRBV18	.	CASSLREGYNEQFF	TGTGCCAGCTCATTGCGGGAGGGCTACAATGAGCAGTTCTTC
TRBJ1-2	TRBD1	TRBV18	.	CASSPRQGQGYTF	TGTGCCAGCTCACCCAGACAGGGACAGGGCTACACCTTC
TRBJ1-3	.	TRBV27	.	CASSQGTKGGGNTIYF	TGTGCCAGCAGTCAAGGGACAAAGGGAGGTGGAAACACCATATATTTT
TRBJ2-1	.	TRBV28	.	CASSSLREQFF	TGTGCCAGCAGTTCCTTGCGAGAGCAGTTCTTC
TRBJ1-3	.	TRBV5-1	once	CASRLDGSSGNTIYF	TGCGCCAGCAGACTAGACGGAAGCTCTGGAAACACCATATATTTT
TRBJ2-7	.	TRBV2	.	CASIPGVEQYF	TGTGCCAGCATCCCAGGGGTCGAGCAGTACTTC
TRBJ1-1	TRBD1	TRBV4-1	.	CASSRGTGANTEAFF	TGCGCCAGCAGCCGAGGAACAGGGGCGAACACTGAAGCTTTCTTT
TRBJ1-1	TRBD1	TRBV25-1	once	CASSEYLRQGRGSAEAFF	TGTGCCAGCAGTGAATACCTGCGACAGGGGAGGGGGTCCGCTGAAGCTTTCTTT
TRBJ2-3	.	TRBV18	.	CASSPSPTTDTQYF	TGTGCCAGCTCACCGTCCCCCACCACAGATACGCAGTATTTT
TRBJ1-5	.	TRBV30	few	CAWSDGLEQPQHF	TGTGCCTGGAGTGACGGCCTAGAGCAGCCCCAGCATTTT
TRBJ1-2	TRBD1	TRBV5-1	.	CASTPGTGAYGYTF	TGCGCCAGTACCCCCGGGACAGGGGCCTATGGCTACACCTTC
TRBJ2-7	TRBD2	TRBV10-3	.	CAIKGLAGESAQYF	TGTGCCATCAAGGGACTAGCGGGAGAAAGTGCCCAGTACTTC
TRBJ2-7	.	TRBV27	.	CASSSTRAHRAYEQYF	TGTGCCAGCAGTTCTACCAGGGCCCACCGGGCCTACGAGCAGTACTTC